This T cell receptor (beta chain) emerged from a study of read filtering for tumor transcriptome and immune sequencing. Background on the study: DNase treatment preceded whole-transcriptome library preparation.

About this clonotype itself: Just one base apart from a much larger clone, this may be a read error.

Germline V gene data show CDR1 as ENHRY and CDR2 as SYGVKD. This CDR3 comprises 15 residues. Molecular barcoded adaptors covering alpha/delta and beta/gamma chains were used on about 0.4 ug RNA. TCRdb passed the reads through MiXCR, listing each CDR3 protein once. The top ten clones hold about 14% of a sample with tens of thousands of distinct CDR3 sequences, roughly 19% of them seen once. V usage is TRBV10-3 and J usage is TRBJ2-3, with 7 bases matching TRBD1. What was sequenced was a population of CD138-negative cells sorted from bone marrow. The clonotype originates from a donor at least 40 years old with multiple myeloma. The CDR3 loop reads CGISGNRGSTDTQYF. Here the CDR3 DNA reads TGTGGCATCAGTGGGAACAGGGGCAGCACAGATACGCAGTATTTT.